One and the same sample provided the 30 T cell receptor beta chains below, sequenced in a study of CD4+ T cells in melanoma. The protocol was immunoSEQ multiplex PCR, while the TCRdb copy is restricted to in-frame clones and leaves out a portion. This sample has about 140,000 clones, with about 90% found just once. These receptors were obtained from a human donor with melanoma.

This chain connects TRBV4-1 to TRBJ1-1; no definite D call. Germline-derived CDR1 and CDR2 are MGHRA and YSYEKL. This CDR3 contains 15 residues. Between the trimmed V and J ends, which lost 4 bases and 1 base, there was a span of 13 bases. The CDR3 sequence: CASSRTVSENTEAFF. The CDR3 nucleotides are TGCGCCAGCAGCCGCACTGTGTCCGAGAACACTGAAGCTTTCTTT.

The CDR3 DNA is TGTGCCTGGAGTGTCGGGACAGGGTTCAATGGCTACACCTTC. It encodes CAWSVGTGFNGYTF. The rearrangement uses TRBV30 and TRBJ1-2; 9 bases are a match to TRBD1. Germline CDR1 GTSNPN, CDR2 SVGIG (reference sequence). The V segment lost 0 bases and the J segment 6 bases; nucleotides outside the gene matches: 5. This CDR3 contains 14 residues.

The rearrangement uses TRBV7-3 and TRBJ2-1; TRBD2 matches at 8 bases. The germline CDR1 and CDR2 sequences are SGHTA and FQGTGA. The V segment lost 6 bases and the J segment 9 bases; nucleotides outside the gene matches: 16. The CDR3 is made up of 16 amino acids. CDR3 loop: CASSYSLAGGMGEQFF. The CDR3, as DNA: TGTGCCAGCAGTTACAGTCTCGCGGGGGGAATGGGTGAGCAGTTCTTC.

The V call is TRBV5-1, the J call TRBJ2-1; 9 bases are shared with TRBD2. J gave up 5 bases and V 0 bases, and 6 bases lay outside the gene matches. The CDR3 runs 16 residues. The germline V gene has CDR1 SGHRS and CDR2 YFSETQ. The CDR3 region has the DNA TGCGCCAGCAGCTTGGCCTCCCTAGCGGGGAACAATGAGCAGTTCTTC. It is translated as CASSLASLAGNNEQFF.

The gene calls are TRBV30 and TRBJ1-5; D remains ambiguous. Trimming pared 0 bases from V and 2 bases from J, leaving 14 bases between. CDR1 GTSNPN and CDR2 SVGIG come from the germline V gene (reference sequence). The CDR3 runs to 16 residues. In DNA form, the CDR3 reads TGTGCCTGGAGTGTAAGGGCCCAGGTACGCAATCAGCCCCAGCATTTT. Its translation is CAWSVRAQVRNQPQHF.

The V gene is TRBV5-1, the J gene TRBJ1-3, with D unclear. CDR3 size: 16 residues. CDR1 and CDR2 (germline): SGHRS, YFSETQ. V shed 0 bases and J shed 0 bases, with 10 bases lying between them. Here the CDR3 reads CASSLVPGSSGNTIYF. CDR3 nucleotide sequence: TGCGCCAGCAGCTTGGTTCCCGGGAGCTCTGGAAACACCATATATTTT.

J is TRBJ2-2 and V is TRBV19; possibly TRBD2 for D (5 bases). Per germline, CDR1 LNHDA and CDR2 SQIVND (reference sequence). The CDR3 has 14 residues. V lost 7 bases, J lost 0 bases, and 9 bases lay in between. The CDR3: CASKSGANTGELFF. CDR3 sequence (DNA): TGTGCCAGTAAGAGCGGAGCGAACACCGGGGAGCTGTTTTTT.

CDR3 in DNA: TGTGCCACCAGCAGAGATCAGGTGGCGAACACTGAAGCTTTCTTT. It encodes CATSRDQVANTEAFF. The chain uses TRBV15 and TRBJ1-1; D not resolved. V was clipped by 0 bases and J by 1 base, with 9 bases between them. This CDR3 is 15 amino acids long. Germline V gene lookup returns CDR1 LNHNV and CDR2 YYDKDF (reference sequence).

The J gene is TRBJ1-2, the V gene TRBV6-5; TRBD1 aligns across 7 bases. Germline trimming cut 7 bases from V and 2 bases from J; bases unmatched to any gene: 7. The CDR3 consists of 14 residues. CDR1 and CDR2 (germline): MNHEY, SVGAGI. CDR3 sequence reads: CASTPTGSNYGYTF. In DNA form, the CDR3 reads TGTGCCAGCACTCCGACAGGGTCGAACTATGGCTACACCTTC.

The chain joins TRBV5-1 to TRBJ1-3; 10 bases are a match to TRBD1. Germline lookup yields CDR1 SGHRS and CDR2 YFSETQ. The CDR3 is made up of 17 amino acids. J was trimmed by 2 bases and V by 0 bases; bases with no gene match: 5. CDR3 DNA sequence: TGCGCCAGCAGCTTGGACGGGACAGGGGACCCTGGAAACACCATATATTTT. Protein sequence: CASSLDGTGDPGNTIYF.

The J gene is TRBJ2-7, the V gene TRBV5-1; 7 positions agree with TRBD1. J lost 3 bases, V lost 0 bases, and 6 bases had no gene match. Germline V CDR1 and CDR2: SGHRS, YFSETQ. The length of the CDR3 is 15 residues. The chain's CDR3 is CASSLGDSYGYEQYF. CDR3 coding DNA: TGCGCCAGCAGCTTGGGGGACAGTTACGGCTACGAGCAGTACTTC.

This chain connects TRBV18 to TRBJ1-5, with 8 bases that match TRBD1. The CDR3 length is 15 residues. V dropped 5 bases and J dropped 5; count of bases not matched to a gene: 8. Germline V gene data show CDR1 as KGHSH and CDR2 as LQKENI. CDR3 sequence (DNA): TGTGCCAGCTCAACAAACTCGGGACAGGATCAGCCCCAGCATTTT. Translation: CASSTNSGQDQPQHF.

The chain carries TRBV5-5 and TRBJ2-7; a weak D match, TRBD2 (5 bases). Trimming shortened V by 4 bases and J by 3 bases, and 14 bases separated the two germline ends. The CDR3 has 14 amino acids. CDR1 SGHKS and CDR2 YYEKEE come from the germline V gene (reference sequence). The CDR3 reads CASSVEDLFYEQYF. The CDR3 nucleotides are TGTGCCAGCAGCGTGGAGGACTTGTTCTACGAGCAGTACTTC.

This sequence joins TRBV5-1 and TRBJ2-7; 7 nucleotides line up with TRBD1. V shed 5 bases, J shed 3 bases, and the junction held 8 bases outside the gene matches. CDR1 SGHRS and CDR2 YFSETQ come from the germline V gene. The CDR3 is 14 amino acids. In DNA, the CDR3 is TGCGCCAGCAGTCGTGGACAGGACCTCTACGAGCAGTACTTC. Its translation is CASSRGQDLYEQYF. The variable domain in full, with the rest retrieved from reference TRBV5-1 and TRBJ2-7, is KAGVTQTPRYLIKTRGQQVTLSCSPISGHRSVSWYQQTPGQGLQFLFEYFSETQRNKGNFPGRFSGRQFSNSRSEMNVSTLELGDSALYLCASSRGQDLYEQYFGPGTRLTVT.

This clone was observed a few times. The chain has TRBV7-2 and TRBJ1-1, with 8 bases aligning to TRBD1. This CDR3 contains 14 residues. The germline V gene has CDR1 SGHTA and CDR2 FQGNSA. After removal of 0 bases from V and 12 bases from J, the junction contained 9 bases not matched to a gene. The CDR3 loop is CASSLARPGQETFF. CDR3 in DNA: TGTGCCAGCAGCTTAGCTCGTCCGGGACAGGAGACTTTCTTT.

This chain connects TRBV11-3 to TRBJ1-2, with 8 nucleotides matching TRBD1. CDR1 and CDR2 from the germline V gene are SGHNT and YENEEA. The CDR3 loop spans 19 amino acids. The J segment lost 4 bases and the V segment lost 5 bases, leaving 21 bases of the junction unmatched. The CDR3 bases are TGTGCCAGCAGCGTTCCCAGTGGCCAACAGGGGGGCTGCGGCTATGGCTACACCTTC. Encoded protein: CASSVPSGQQGGCGYGYTF.

The chain combines TRBV7-9 with TRBJ1-2, with D perhaps TRBD1 (5 bases). The germline V and J ends were trimmed by 5 bases and 4 bases, with 14 bases remaining between them. This CDR3 comprises 14 residues. The germline CDR1 and CDR2 sequences are SEHNR and FQNEAQ (reference sequence). The CDR3 sequence is CASSREGTGYGYTF. The CDR3 nucleotides read TGTGCCAGCAGCCGGGAGGGGACGGGCTATGGCTACACCTTC.

The rearrangement joins TRBV7-9 to TRBJ1-4; D gene unclear. Trimming removed 5 bases at V and 0 bases at J, with 7 bases between. Germline V gene lookup returns CDR1 SEHNR and CDR2 FQNEAQ (reference sequence). CDR3 length: 14 amino acids. In DNA form, the CDR3 reads TGTGCCAGCAGCGTGGGAGCAACTAATGAAAAACTGTTTTTT. This codes for CASSVGATNEKLFF.

Comment on this clone: Other DNA sequences from this sample encode an identical CDR3 as well. J is TRBJ2-1 and V is TRBV9; the match to TRBD2 covers 7 bases. V was pared by 0 bases and J by 1 base, with 1 base of the junction left unmatched. This CDR3 spans 15 amino acids. Germline V lookup: CDR1 SGDLS, CDR2 YYNGEE. The CDR3 here is CASSVAGGSYNEQFF. The CDR3, as DNA: TGTGCCAGCAGCGTAGCGGGGGGATCCTACAATGAGCAGTTCTTC.

The chain uses TRBV30 and TRBJ2-1; D uncertain. The CDR3 is 14 residues long. Deletions cut 2 bases from V and 4 bases from J, with 12 bases between. Germline V CDR1 and CDR2: GTSNPN, SVGIG (reference sequence). This CDR3 reads CAWSPPGPYNEQFF. DNA of the CDR3: TGTGCCTGGAGTCCCCCCGGTCCTTACAATGAGCAGTTCTTC.

The chain joins TRBV6-1 to TRBJ2-3, with D possibly TRBD1 on 6 matching bases. The CDR3 covers 14 residues. Germline CDR1 MNHNS, CDR2 SASEGT. Deletions cut 11 bases from V and 5 bases from J, with 20 bases between. CDR3 in DNA: TGTGCCCTGGGGGTACGGCGAGGGGGAGATACGCAGTATTTT. Its translation: CALGVRRGGDTQYF.

The rearrangement links TRBV30 to TRBJ2-6; D could derive from TRBD1 or TRBD2 (5 bases each). V lost 3 bases, J lost 0 bases, and 12 bases lay in between. Germline CDR1 GTSNPN, CDR2 SVGIG (reference sequence). The CDR3 is 16 residues long. The CDR3, as DNA: TGTGCCTGGAGCTCGGGACGGCACTCTGGGGCCAACGTCCTGACTTTC. The encoded protein is CAWSSGRHSGANVLTF.

The chain employs TRBV4-2 and TRBJ1-1; 10 bases line up with TRBD1. CDR1 LGHNA and CDR2 YNFKEQ come from the germline V gene. This CDR3 is built from 16 residues. Unmatched junction bases numbered 4, after V lost 1 base and J lost 2 bases. The CDR3 nucleotides read TGTGCCAGCAGCCAAGCGACAGGGGGCTCAAACACTGAAGCTTTCTTT. It encodes CASSQATGGSNTEAFF.

The genes are TRBV4-1 and TRBJ2-5; D unresolved. V lost 4 bases to trimming and J lost 1 base, with 16 bases between them. From germline, CDR1 is MGHRA and CDR2 YSYEKL. This CDR3 contains 16 residues. CDR3 DNA: TGCGCCAGCAGCCCCCCAGCCGGACGGATCCAAGAGACCCAGTACTTC. The encoded protein is CASSPPAGRIQETQYF.

The chain recombines TRBV6-1 with TRBJ1-3; 7 positions match TRBD1. CDR1 and CDR2 from the germline V gene are MNHNS and SASEGT. With V trimmed by 7 bases and J by 7 bases, 7 bases remained unmatched. This CDR3 is 13 amino acids long. CDR3 region: CASTRGLRNTIYF. The DNA for the CDR3 is TGTGCCAGCACGAGGGGGCTTCGGAACACCATATATTTT.

This clone turned up a few times. This chain uses TRBV10-2 with TRBJ1-2; no firm D call. Germline CDR1 reads WSHSY; CDR2 reads SAAADI. V lost 5 bases and J 3 bases, leaving 7 bases between the germline ends. The CDR3 sequence is 12 residues long. This CDR3 reads CASSPVDYGYTF. For the CDR3, the DNA is TGCGCCAGCAGTCCGGTCGACTATGGCTACACCTTC.

This chain links TRBV9 with TRBJ1-5; 7 bases fit TRBD1. Trimming removed 3 bases from V and 5 bases from J; junction bases left unmatched: 26. CDR3 length: 21 amino acids. Per the germline V gene, CDR1 is SGDLS and CDR2 is YYNGEE. Here the CDR3 reads CASSGEGRDSGPQRGYQPQHF. CDR3 sequence (DNA): TGTGCCAGCAGCGGCGAGGGCCGGGACAGCGGACCACAACGAGGGTATCAGCCCCAGCATTTT.

This clone was recorded once. The genes are TRBV2 and TRBJ2-5; 7 bases map to TRBD1. Germline V gives CDR1 SNHLY, CDR2 FYNNEI. This CDR3 contains 15 residues. Trimming cost V 6 bases and J 2 bases; bases outside gene matches: 9. The CDR3 coding sequence is TGTGCCAGCAGGGAACAGGGGACGATACAAGAGACCCAGTACTTC. Translating gives CASREQGTIQETQYF.

The J gene is TRBJ2-7, the V gene TRBV5-1; perhaps TRBD2 as D (6 bases). V shed 0 bases and J shed 3 bases, with 10 bases lying between them. Germline CDR1 and CDR2: SGHRS and YFSETQ. This CDR3 spans 14 amino acids. CDR3 amino acids: CASSLATSDYEQYF. Written as DNA, the CDR3 is TGCGCCAGCAGCTTGGCGACTAGTGACTACGAGCAGTACTTC. Together with reference TRBV5-1 and TRBJ2-7, the CDR3 gives the full variable domain: KAGVTQTPRYLIKTRGQQVTLSCSPISGHRSVSWYQQTPGQGLQFLFEYFSETQRNKGNFPGRFSGRQFSNSRSEMNVSTLELGDSALYLCASSLATSDYEQYFGPGTRLTVT.

With respect to this clone: Distinct nucleotide sequences in the sample also encode this CDR3. V is TRBV5-1 and J is TRBJ2-1, with D perhaps matching TRBD2 (6 bases). The CDR3 is 15 amino acids. With 0 bases removed from V and 0 bases from J, the gap between germline ends came to 7 bases. Germline loops: CDR1 SGHRS, CDR2 YFSETQ. As DNA, the CDR3 is TGCGCCAGCAGCTTGGACGGGAGCTCCTACAATGAGCAGTTCTTC. Protein: CASSLDGSSYNEQFF.